This T cell receptor beta chain comes out of a study of blood T cells in healthy people across ages. This clonotype was observed a few times. The antigen is not known. A read error is possible here, since a much larger clone lies one base away. The V and J ends lost 7 bases and 4 bases respectively, with 13 bases between them. The CDR3 covers 12 residues. Per the germline V gene, CDR1 is GTSNPN and CDR2 is SVGIG (reference sequence). The study's findings and limits: Diversity of TCR beta per million T cells declined in a roughly linear way with age. Long-lived donors had more naive CD4+ cells and higher diversity than aged donors.

A J-beta primer mix and a sample-barcoded 5' primer were used in a second PCR of about 7 to 12 cycles. Each cDNA molecule, via a template-switch adaptor with 12 random nucleotides, was tagged. Sequencing yielded, for each sample, at least 3 million paired-end reads carrying CDR3. TCRdb redid the calling of the 5' RACE reads with MiXCR, one entry per CDR3 protein. Here the sample spans about 400,000 distinct CDR3 sequences, more than 45% being singletons. The sample taken for sequencing was blood. This chain links TRBV30 with TRBJ1-1, with a weak D call TRBD1 (5 bases). This sequence originates from a man aged 60 to 69 in good health. CDR3 protein: CALGAGFTEAFF. The CDR3 nucleotides are TGTGCCTTGGGCGCAGGGTTCACTGAAGCTTTCTTT.